The rows below give T cell receptor beta chains drawn from one sample of a study of T cell responses to AZD1222 COVID-19 vaccine. Only in-frame clones appear in the TCRdb table, and some are missing; sequencing was by immunoSEQ multiplex PCR. The sample carries 150,000 to 180,000 clones, about 89% recorded once. The material was peripheral blood, obtained 28 days after the second AZD1222 dose. All receptors derive from an adult who received the AZD1222 COVID-19 vaccine. The CDR3 runs from the conserved cysteine through the conserved F or W.

V gene: TRBV13; J gene: TRBJ1-4; CDR3 protein: CASSSRTTGNEKLFF
V gene: TRBV24-1; J gene: TRBJ1-1; CDR3 protein: CATKGRGDTEAFF
V gene: TRBV15; J gene: TRBJ2-7; CDR3 protein: CATSRDQGLLRQYF
V gene: TRBV28; J gene: TRBJ2-2; CDR3 protein: CASSFAGSTGELFF
V gene: TRBV29-1; J gene: TRBJ2-7; CDR3 protein: CSVFSQFYEQYF
V gene: TRBV5-1; J gene: TRBJ1-2; CDR3 protein: CASSTDSPPYGYTF
V gene: TRBV5-1; J gene: TRBJ2-3; CDR3 protein: CASRRWGESTDTQYF
V gene: TRBV29-1; J gene: TRBJ1-4; CDR3 protein: CSVYGQGSEKLFF
V gene: TRBV7-2; J gene: TRBJ2-1; CDR3 protein: CASSPRHSLAGAGEQFF
V gene: TRBV28; J gene: TRBJ1-2; CDR3 protein: CASRPAGLDFYGYTF
V gene: TRBV18; J gene: TRBJ1-1; CDR3 protein: CASSPTDRAGTEAFF
V gene: TRBV14; J gene: TRBJ2-7; CDR3 protein: CASSPRDLSSYEQYF
V gene: TRBV18; J gene: TRBJ2-5; CDR3 protein: CASSPMEETQYF
V gene: TRBV6-5; J gene: TRBJ1-2; CDR3 protein: CASNSANYGYTF
V gene: TRBV3-1/TRBV3-2; J gene: TRBJ2-7; CDR3 protein: CASSQGNRGQKYF
V gene: TRBV25-1; J gene: TRBJ2-1; CDR3 protein: CASSLAGVGEQFF